Each of the 18 T cell receptor beta chains below was sequenced from the same sample in a study of blood T cell repertoires in COVID-19. The assay was immunoSEQ multiplex PCR, and TCRdb's table has in-frame clones only and misses some. This sample has 300,000 to 450,000 clones; less than 85% occur once, and the top ten carry 3.5% to 4%. Sequences were obtained from peripheral blood. Every receptor here comes from a woman younger than 35 with acute or convalescent COVID-19.

The chain combines TRBV5-4 with TRBJ1-3; the match to TRBD1 covers 7 bases. V shed 5 bases, J shed 4 bases, and the junction held 6 bases outside the gene matches. This CDR3 region has 14 residues. Germline CDR1 and CDR2: SGHNT and YYREEE (reference sequence). The CDR3 is CASSSRGEGNTIYF. The CDR3, as DNA: TGTGCCAGCAGTTCCAGGGGGGAAGGAAACACCATATATTTT.

This clone was detected once. The rearrangement links TRBV28 to TRBJ2-1, with D uncertain. This CDR3 contains 17 residues. Germline V gene data show CDR1 as MDHEN and CDR2 as SYDVKM. V was pared by 5 bases and J by 1 base, with 18 bases between. The chain's CDR3 is CASSVFPLPESYNEQFF. For the CDR3, the DNA is TGTGCCAGCAGTGTATTCCCTCTACCTGAATCCTACAATGAGCAGTTCTTC.

The chain links TRBV27 to TRBJ1-3; D is uncertain. Between the trimmed V and J ends, which lost 3 bases and 2 bases, there was a span of 8 bases. The CDR3 is 14 amino acids. Germline V CDR1 and CDR2: MNHEY, SMNVEV (reference sequence). The CDR3 nucleotides are TGTGCCAGCAGTTTCAAGCCCGCTGGAAACACCATATATTTT. As protein: CASSFKPAGNTIYF.

The chain has TRBV24-1 and TRBJ1-1; TRBD1 agrees at 8 bases. The germline gives CDR1 KGHDR, CDR2 SFDVKD. J gave up 0 bases and V 4 bases, and 12 bases lay outside the gene matches. The CDR3 covers 18 residues. CDR3 nucleotides: TGTGCCACCAGTGAAGGACCCGGACAGGGACATCTGAACACTGAAGCTTTCTTT. Its translation is CATSEGPGQGHLNTEAFF.

The CDR3 DNA sequence: TGTGCCAGCAGCTTAGACGGGGGGGAGAATGAGCAGTTCTTC. It encodes CASSLDGGENEQFF. V usage is TRBV7-2 and J usage is TRBJ2-1, with 8 bases that match TRBD2. The V gene end was trimmed by 1 base and the J gene end by 7 bases; junction bases not matched to a gene: 3. This CDR3 spans 14 amino acids. CDR1 and CDR2 (germline): SGHTA, FQGNSA.

The chain combines TRBV3-1 (or the pseudogene TRBV3-2) with TRBJ1-4; D possibly corresponds to TRBD1 (5 bases). The CDR3 sequence is 15 residues long. The germline V gene encodes CDR1 LGHDT and CDR2 YNNKEL (reference sequence). V lost 2 bases to trimming and J lost 1 base, with 8 bases between them. This CDR3 is CASSQRQLTNEKLFF. For the CDR3, the DNA is TGTGCCAGCAGCCAAAGACAGCTAACTAATGAAAAACTGTTTTTT.

This clone was picked up one time. V is TRBV5-1 and J is TRBJ1-1, with 9 nucleotides matching TRBD1. CDR3 size: 17 residues. Germline V lookup: CDR1 SGHRS, CDR2 YFSETQ. Germline trimming cut 0 bases from V and 1 base from J; bases unmatched to any gene: 7. The CDR3 region has the DNA TGCGCCAGCAGCTTGGGTGTAACAGGGGGCGAGAACACTGAAGCTTTCTTT. It is translated as CASSLGVTGGENTEAFF.

The rearrangement uses TRBV5-1 and TRBJ1-1; TRBD1 is a possible D gene (5 bases). The germline gives CDR1 SGHRS, CDR2 YFSETQ. The CDR3 spans 14 residues. V was cut by 4 bases and J by 0 bases, with 10 bases left in between. CDR3 residues: CASSQVGLNTEAFF. CDR3 bases: TGCGCCAGCAGCCAGGTGGGGCTGAACACTGAAGCTTTCTTT. The full variable domain, completed using reference TRBV5-1 and TRBJ1-1, is KAGVTQTPRYLIKTRGQQVTLSCSPISGHRSVSWYQQTPGQGLQFLFEYFSETQRNKGNFPGRFSGRQFSNSRSEMNVSTLELGDSALYLCASSQVGLNTEAFFGQGTRLTVV.

This rearrangement joins TRBV27 to TRBJ2-3; D call uncertain. CDR3 length: 13 amino acids. V dropped 6 bases and J dropped 0 bases, with 7 bases sitting between them. CDR1 MNHEY and CDR2 SMNVEV come from the germline V gene (reference sequence). In DNA form, the CDR3 reads TGTGCCAGCAGGGTGACTAGCACAGATACGCAGTATTTT. Translating it yields CASRVTSTDTQYF.

The V call is TRBV14, the J call TRBJ1-2; TRBD1 is a possible D gene (5 bases). This CDR3 region has 13 residues. V lost 5 bases, J lost 8 bases, and 15 bases lay in between. Germline CDR1 reads SGHDN; CDR2 reads FVKESK. As DNA, the CDR3 is TGTGCCAGCAGCTCCCAGGGTCTCCAAGGCTACACCTTC. Its protein product is CASSSQGLQGYTF.

The CDR3 spells CASRLASREAHEQFF. The CDR3, as DNA: TGTGCAAGTCGCTTAGCGAGTCGGGAGGCCCATGAGCAGTTCTTC. The J gene is TRBJ2-1, the V gene TRBV12-2; TRBD2, the table's D call, was not compared with the DNA. TRBV12-2 is a known pseudogene. The CDR3 is 15 residues long.

The chain links TRBV6-1 to TRBJ2-1; 8 bases map to TRBD2. Looked up from germline, CDR1 is MNHNS and CDR2 is SASEGT. The CDR3 covers 17 residues. Germline trimming cut 2 bases from V and 6 bases from J; bases unmatched to any gene: 12. DNA for the CDR3: TGTGCCAGCAGTGAATGGGTAGCGGGGACTACTGGCAATGAGCAGTTCTTC. This gives the protein CASSEWVAGTTGNEQFF.

This clone was seen once. The J gene is TRBJ1-2, the V gene TRBV5-1, with 7 bases that match TRBD1. The CDR3 loop spans 15 amino acids. V dropped 6 bases and J dropped 6; count of bases not matched to a gene: 14. Germline V gives CDR1 SGHRS, CDR2 YFSETQ. The chain's CDR3 is CASTRTGGQSDGYTF. The CDR3 coding sequence is TGCGCCAGCACCAGAACTGGGGGACAGTCAGATGGCTACACCTTC.

This clone was seen more than once but under ten times. The V call is TRBV2, the J call TRBJ1-4; 7 nucleotides match TRBD1. V lost 8 bases to trimming and J lost 6 bases; unmatched junction nucleotides: 12. CDR1 and CDR2 (germline): SNHLY, FYNNEI. The CDR3 spans 15 residues. The CDR3 DNA reads TGTGCCAGCGAAGAAAGAGGGGGCTGGGATGAAAAACTGTTTTTT. Protein: CASEERGGWDEKLFF.

This rearrangement joins TRBV2 to TRBJ1-1; D perhaps matches TRBD1 (5 bases). The CDR3 sequence is 12 residues long. With 5 bases removed from V and 8 bases from J, the gap between germline ends came to 12 bases. Germline V lookup: CDR1 SNHLY, CDR2 FYNNEI. CDR3 amino acids: CASSTVRQEAFF. In DNA form, the CDR3 reads TGTGCCAGCAGTACGGTGAGACAGGAAGCTTTCTTT.

The chain uses TRBV18 and TRBJ2-3; TRBD2 matches 9 bases. With 0 bases clipped from V and 4 bases from J, the junction kept 5 bases outside the gene matches. CDR3 length: 16 residues. From germline, CDR1 is KGHSH and CDR2 LQKENI. The CDR3 sequence: CASSPPLAGGSDTQYF. In nucleotides, the CDR3 is TGTGCCAGCTCACCACCTCTGGCGGGAGGGTCAGATACGCAGTATTTT.

The chain links TRBV7-8 to TRBJ2-7, with D tentatively TRBD1 (5 bases). The V gene's germline CDR1 is SGHVS and CDR2 FQNEAQ. The germline V and J ends were trimmed by 5 bases and 4 bases, with 12 bases remaining between them. The CDR3 sequence is 13 residues long. In nucleotides, the CDR3 is TGTGCCAGCAGCCCCCTTGGGGCTTACGAGCAGTACTTC. Translating gives CASSPLGAYEQYF.

J is TRBJ1-1 and V is TRBV10-1; 8 bases fit TRBD1. This CDR3 comprises 17 residues. In germline, CDR1 is WNHNN, CDR2 SYGVQD (reference sequence). Trimming took 7 bases from V and 7 from J; bases not matched to a gene: 20. The CDR3 nucleotides read TGCGCCAGCACCCATATAGGGAAACAGGGGGGGGTATTTGAAGCTTTCTTT. This translates into CASTHIGKQGGVFEAFF.